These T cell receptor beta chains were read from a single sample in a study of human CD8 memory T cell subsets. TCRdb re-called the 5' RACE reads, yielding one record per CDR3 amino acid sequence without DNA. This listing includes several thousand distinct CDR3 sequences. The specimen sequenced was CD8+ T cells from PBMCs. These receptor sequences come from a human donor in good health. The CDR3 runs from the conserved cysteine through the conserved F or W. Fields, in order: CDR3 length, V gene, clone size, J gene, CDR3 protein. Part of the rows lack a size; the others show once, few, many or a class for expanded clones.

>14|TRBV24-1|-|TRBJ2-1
CATSEDGTNNEQFF
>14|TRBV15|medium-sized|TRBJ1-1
CATSRDMRVTEAFF
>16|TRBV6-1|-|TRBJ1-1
CASIPSSYTGTPEAFF
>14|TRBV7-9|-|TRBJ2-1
CASSPPQANNEQFF
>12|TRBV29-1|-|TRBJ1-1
CSVDGGGTEAFF
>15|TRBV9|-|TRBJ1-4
CASSVGGAPAEKLFF
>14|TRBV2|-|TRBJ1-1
CASSQTDGNTEAFF
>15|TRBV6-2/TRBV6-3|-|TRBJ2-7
CASRDRDRAYDEQYF
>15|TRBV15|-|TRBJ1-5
CATSRDRTGSQPQHF
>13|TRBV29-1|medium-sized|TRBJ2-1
CSARPGQGNEQFF
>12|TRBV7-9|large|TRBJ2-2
CASSLDTGELFF
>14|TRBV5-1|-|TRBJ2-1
CASSLASSEVEQFF
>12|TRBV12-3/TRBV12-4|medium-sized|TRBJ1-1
CASSGGWAEAFF
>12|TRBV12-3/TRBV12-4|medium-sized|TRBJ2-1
CASRPSGSEQFF
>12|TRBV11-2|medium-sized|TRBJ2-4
CASSEGGERGYF
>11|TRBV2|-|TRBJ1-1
CASTDGGMAFF
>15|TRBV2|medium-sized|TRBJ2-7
CASSPGTWVSYEQYF
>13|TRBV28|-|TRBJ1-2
CASSFYSLYGYTF
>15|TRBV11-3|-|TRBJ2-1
CASSPGTSYDNEQFF
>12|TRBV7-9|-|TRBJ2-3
CASSQEGYTQYF
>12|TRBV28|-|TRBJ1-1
CASSYDYTEAFF
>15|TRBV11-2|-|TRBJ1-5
CASSLSIDSNQPQHF
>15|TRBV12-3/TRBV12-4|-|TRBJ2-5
CASSNPGGGQETQYF
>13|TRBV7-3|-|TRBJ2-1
CASSFTSGNEQFF
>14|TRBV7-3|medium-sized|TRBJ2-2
CASSSTGGSGELFF
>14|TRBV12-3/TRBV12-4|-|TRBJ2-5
CASSLSRTQETQYF
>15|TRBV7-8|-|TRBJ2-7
CASSSGTHTSYEQYF
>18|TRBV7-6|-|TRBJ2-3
CASSPLAGDDPGTDTQYF
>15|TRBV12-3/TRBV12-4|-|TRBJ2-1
CASSRTSGANNEQFF
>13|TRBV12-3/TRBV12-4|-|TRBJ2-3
CASSLIYADTQYF
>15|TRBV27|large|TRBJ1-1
CASSFLRGGVTEAFF
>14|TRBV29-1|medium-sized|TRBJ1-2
CSVEDPAGERGYTF
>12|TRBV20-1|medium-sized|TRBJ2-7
CSARDFTDEQYF
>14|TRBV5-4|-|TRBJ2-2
CASSLAGNTGELFF
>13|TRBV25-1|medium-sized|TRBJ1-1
CATVTAMNTEAFF
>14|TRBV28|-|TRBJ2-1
CATYAPGHTYEQFF
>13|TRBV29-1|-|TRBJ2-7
CSVESKVDYEQYF
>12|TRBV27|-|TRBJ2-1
CASSPQGNEQFF
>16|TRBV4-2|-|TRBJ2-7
CASSQEGLAGTYEQYF
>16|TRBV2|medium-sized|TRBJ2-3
CASIPGQDKLGDTQYF
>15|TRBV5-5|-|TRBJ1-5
CASSLNPGDNQPQHF